The source of this T cell receptor beta chain is a study of control samples from healthy donors and cancer patients. V shed 1 base and J shed 4 bases, with 5 bases lying between them. From germline, CDR1 is SSHAT and CDR2 FNYEAQ (reference sequence). CDR3 size: 13 residues. Method: immunoSEQ multiplex PCR; TCRdb's copy keeps in-frame clones and lacks some. The table lists more than 95,000 clones, around 89% of them singletons. Sequencing was done on a sample of PBMCs. This chain connects TRBV7-7 to TRBJ1-3; D is unresolved. The origin of this receptor is a man between 60 and 75 years old with lung cancer. CDR3 coding DNA: TGTGCCAGCAGCTTAGGTTCGGGAAACACCATATATTTT. Translated, it gives CASSLGSGNTIYF.